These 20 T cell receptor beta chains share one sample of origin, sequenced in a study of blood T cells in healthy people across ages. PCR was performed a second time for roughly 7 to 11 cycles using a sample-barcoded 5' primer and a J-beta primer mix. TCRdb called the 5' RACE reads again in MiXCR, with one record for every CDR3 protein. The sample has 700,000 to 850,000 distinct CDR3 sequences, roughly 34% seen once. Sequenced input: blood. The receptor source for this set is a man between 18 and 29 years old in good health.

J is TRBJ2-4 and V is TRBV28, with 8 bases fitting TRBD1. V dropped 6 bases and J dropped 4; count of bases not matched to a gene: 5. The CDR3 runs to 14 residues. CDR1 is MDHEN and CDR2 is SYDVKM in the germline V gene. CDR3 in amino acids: CASSPGTGKNIQYF. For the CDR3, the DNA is TGTGCCAGCAGCCCCGGGACAGGAAAAAACATTCAGTACTTC. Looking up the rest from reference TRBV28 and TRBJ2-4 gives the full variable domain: DVKVTQSSRYLVKRTGEKVFLECVQDMDHENMFWYRQDPGLGLRLIYFSYDVKMKEKGDIPEGYSVSREKKERFSLILESASTNQTSMYLCASSPGTGKNIQYFGAGTRLSVL.

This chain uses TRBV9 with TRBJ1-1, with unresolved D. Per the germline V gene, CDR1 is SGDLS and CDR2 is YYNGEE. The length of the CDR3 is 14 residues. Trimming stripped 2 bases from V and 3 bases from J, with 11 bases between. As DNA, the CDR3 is TGTGCCAGCAGCGTCACAGTGCGGGACACTGAAGCTTTCTTT. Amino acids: CASSVTVRDTEAFF.

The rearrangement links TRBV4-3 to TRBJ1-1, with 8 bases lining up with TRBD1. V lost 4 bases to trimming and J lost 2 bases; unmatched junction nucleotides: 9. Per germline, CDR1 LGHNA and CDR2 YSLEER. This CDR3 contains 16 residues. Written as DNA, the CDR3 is TGCGCCAGCAGCCGATCCCAGGGGGCAGAAAACACTGAAGCTTTCTTT. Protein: CASSRSQGAENTEAFF.

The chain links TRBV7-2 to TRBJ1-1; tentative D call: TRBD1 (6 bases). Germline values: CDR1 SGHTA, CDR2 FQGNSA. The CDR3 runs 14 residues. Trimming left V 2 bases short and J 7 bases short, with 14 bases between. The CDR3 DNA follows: TGTGCCAGCAGCTTAAGCAGGGGCCGCGGTGAAGCTTTCTTT. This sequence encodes CASSLSRGRGEAFF.

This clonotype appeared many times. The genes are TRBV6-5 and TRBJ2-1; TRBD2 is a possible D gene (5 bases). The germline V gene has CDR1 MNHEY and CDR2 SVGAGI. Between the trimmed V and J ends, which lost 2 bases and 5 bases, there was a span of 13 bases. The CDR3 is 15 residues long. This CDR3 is CASSYDREGHNEQFF. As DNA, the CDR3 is TGTGCCAGCAGTTACGATCGGGAAGGTCACAATGAGCAGTTCTTC.

For the CDR3, the DNA is TGTGCCAGCAGTCCGGGACTAGCGGGGGGGCGGCGCACAGATACGCAGTATTTT. This sequence encodes CASSPGLAGGRRTDTQYF. This chain links TRBV28 with TRBJ2-3; 16 bases are shared with TRBD2. CDR1 MDHEN and CDR2 SYDVKM come from the germline V gene. CDR3 length: 18 residues. J lost 1 base, V lost 5 bases, and 6 bases had no gene match.

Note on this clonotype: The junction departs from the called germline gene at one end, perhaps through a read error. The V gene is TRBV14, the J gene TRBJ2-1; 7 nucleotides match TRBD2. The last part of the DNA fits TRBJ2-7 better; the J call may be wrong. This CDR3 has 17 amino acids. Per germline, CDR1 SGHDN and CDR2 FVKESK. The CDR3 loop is CAGSQDWGGFPYNEQYF. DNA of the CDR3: TGTGCCGGCAGCCAAGATTGGGGAGGGTTCCCCTACAATGAGCAGTACTTC.

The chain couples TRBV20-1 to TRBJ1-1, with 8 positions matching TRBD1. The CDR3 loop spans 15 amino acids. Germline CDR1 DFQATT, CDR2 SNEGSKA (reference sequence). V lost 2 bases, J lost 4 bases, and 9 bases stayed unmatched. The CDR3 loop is CSARLTGELGTEAFF. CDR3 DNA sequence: TGCAGTGCTAGATTGACAGGGGAACTGGGCACTGAAGCTTTCTTT.

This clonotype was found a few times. The CDR3 DNA sequence: TGCGCCAGCAGCCCTCTTGGGGCCCCCGGAGATACGCAGTATTTT. It is translated as CASSPLGAPGDTQYF. The J gene is TRBJ2-3, the V gene TRBV4-1, with D possibly being TRBD1 (5 bases). CDR1 is MGHRA, CDR2 YSYEKL, per germline. Trimming removed 4 bases from V and 5 bases from J, with 16 bases in between. The CDR3 is 15 amino acids.

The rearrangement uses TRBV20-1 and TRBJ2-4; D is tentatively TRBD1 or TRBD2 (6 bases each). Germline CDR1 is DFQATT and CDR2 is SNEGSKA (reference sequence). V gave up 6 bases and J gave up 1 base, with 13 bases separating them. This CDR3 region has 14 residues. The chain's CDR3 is CSAPGAGAKNIQYF. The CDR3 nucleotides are TGCAGTGCCCCGGGGGCGGGGGCCAAAAACATTCAGTACTTC.

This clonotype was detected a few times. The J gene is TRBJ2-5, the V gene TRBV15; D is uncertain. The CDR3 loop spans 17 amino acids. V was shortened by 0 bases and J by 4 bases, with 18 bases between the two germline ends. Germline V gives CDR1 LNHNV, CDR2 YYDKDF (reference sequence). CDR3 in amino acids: CATSRDRFEVGGETQYF. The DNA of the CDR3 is TGTGCCACCAGCAGAGATAGGTTTGAAGTGGGTGGAGAGACCCAGTACTTC.

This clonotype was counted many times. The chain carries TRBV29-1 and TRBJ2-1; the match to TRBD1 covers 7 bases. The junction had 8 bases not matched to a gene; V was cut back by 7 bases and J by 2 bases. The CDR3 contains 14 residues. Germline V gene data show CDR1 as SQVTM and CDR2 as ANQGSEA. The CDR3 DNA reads TGCAGCGGAACGACAGGGCCTGCCTACAATGAGCAGTTCTTC. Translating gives CSGTTGPAYNEQFF.

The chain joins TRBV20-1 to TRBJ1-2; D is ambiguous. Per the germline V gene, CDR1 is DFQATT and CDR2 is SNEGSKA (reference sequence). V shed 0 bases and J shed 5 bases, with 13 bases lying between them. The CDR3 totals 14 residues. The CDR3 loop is CSARDNRGGYGYTF. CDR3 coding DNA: TGCAGTGCTAGAGATAACCGGGGAGGATATGGCTACACCTTC.

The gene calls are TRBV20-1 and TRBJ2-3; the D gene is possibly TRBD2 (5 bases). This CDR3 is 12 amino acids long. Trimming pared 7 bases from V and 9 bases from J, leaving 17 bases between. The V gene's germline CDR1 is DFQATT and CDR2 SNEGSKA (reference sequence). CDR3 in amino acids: CSVTPGLRTQYF. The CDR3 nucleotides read TGCAGTGTCACTCCGGGGTTAAGGACGCAGTATTTT.

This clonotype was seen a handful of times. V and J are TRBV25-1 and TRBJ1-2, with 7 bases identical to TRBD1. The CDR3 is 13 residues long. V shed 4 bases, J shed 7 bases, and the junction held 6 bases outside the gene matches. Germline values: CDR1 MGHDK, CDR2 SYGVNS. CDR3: CASSGQGRAGYTF. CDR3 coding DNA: TGTGCCAGCAGTGGACAGGGTAGGGCTGGCTACACCTTC.

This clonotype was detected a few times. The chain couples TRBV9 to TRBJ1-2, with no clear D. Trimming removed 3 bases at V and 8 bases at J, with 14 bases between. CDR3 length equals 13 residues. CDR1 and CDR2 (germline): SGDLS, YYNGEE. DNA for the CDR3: TGTGCCAGCAGCGGAGTCCCCCTGGGCGGCTACACCTTC. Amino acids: CASSGVPLGGYTF.

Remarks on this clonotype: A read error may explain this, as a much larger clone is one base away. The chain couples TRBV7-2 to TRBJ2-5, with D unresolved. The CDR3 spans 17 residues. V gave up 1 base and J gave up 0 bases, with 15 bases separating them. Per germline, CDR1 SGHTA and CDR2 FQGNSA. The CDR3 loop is CASSLGFETEYQETQYF. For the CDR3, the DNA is TGTGCCAGCAGCTTAGGCTTTGAGACCGAGTACCAAGAGACCCAGTACTTC. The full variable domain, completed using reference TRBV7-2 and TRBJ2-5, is GAGVSQSPSNKVTEKGKDVELRCDPISGHTALYWYRQSLGQGLEFLIYFQGNSAPDKSGLPSDRFSAERTGGSVSTLTIQRTQQEDSAVYLCASSLGFETEYQETQYFGPGTRLLVL.

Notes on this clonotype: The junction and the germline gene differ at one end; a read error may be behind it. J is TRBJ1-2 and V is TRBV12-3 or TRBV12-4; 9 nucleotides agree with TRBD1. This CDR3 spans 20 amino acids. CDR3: CGSSGVKDTGGASTDYDYTF. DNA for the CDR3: TGTGGCAGCAGTGGAGTTAAGGACACAGGGGGCGCGAGTACGGACTATGACTACACCTTC.

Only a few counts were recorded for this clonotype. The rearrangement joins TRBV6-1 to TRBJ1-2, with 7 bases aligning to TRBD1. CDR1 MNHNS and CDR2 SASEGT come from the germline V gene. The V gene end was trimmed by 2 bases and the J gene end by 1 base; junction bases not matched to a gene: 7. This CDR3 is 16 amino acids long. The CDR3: CASSENVRDSNYGYTF. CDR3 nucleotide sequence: TGTGCCAGCAGTGAAAATGTCCGGGACAGTAACTATGGCTACACCTTC.

The CDR3 nucleotides read TGTGCCAGCAGACCCACCGGGACAGTCTCTGGAAACACCATATATTTT. Translating gives CASRPTGTVSGNTIYF. The rearrangement uses TRBV2 and TRBJ1-3, with 7 bases fitting TRBD1. V lost 6 bases to trimming and J lost 0 bases; unmatched junction nucleotides: 8. Germline loops: CDR1 SNHLY, CDR2 FYNNEI. The CDR3 spans 16 residues.